The present T cell receptor beta chain was sequenced within a study of OX40 agonist ivuxolimab in advanced cancers. Overall study: Cohort: around 79% men, mean age 60, aged roughly 20 to 79.

On this clone itself: The junction differs from germline at one of its ends, possibly a read error.

Sequencing was performed with immunoSEQ multiplex PCR; in TCRdb, only in-frame clones are kept and a portion is missing. The table records around 80,000 clones, around 85% of them present only once. This CDR3 comprises 17 residues. CDR1 SSHAT and CDR2 FNYEAQ come from the germline V gene (reference sequence). Here the sequenced sample was CD4+ or CD8+ T cells sorted from blood, taken in a trial of the OX40 agonist ivuxolimab. The rearrangement uses TRBV7-7 and TRBJ2-2, with TRBD1 identical over 8 bases. The receptor was derived from an adult with an advanced solid tumor such as melanoma, head and neck, liver or kidney cancer. The CDR3 spells CASSLKGGQGATGELFF. CDR3 coding DNA: TGTGCTAGCAGCTTAAAGGGGGGCCAGGGGGCCACCGGGGAGCTGTTTTTT.